One sample yielded the 5 T cell receptor beta chains listed below, sequenced in a study of radiation and T cells in renal cell carcinoma. TCRdb's table, derived via immunoSEQ multiplex PCR, lists solely in-frame clones and lacks some. The sample carries about 76,000 clones, roughly 87% recorded once. Specified time point: blood 4 weeks post-SBRT, at nephrectomy. The sample's treatment: 15 Gy SBRT to primary tumor, nephrectomy 4 weeks later. This specimen was blood, taken from a patient whose treatment included radiotherapy and nephrectomy. The receptors come from a woman in her sixties or seventies with renal cell carcinoma.

Only one count was recorded for this clone. This chain uses TRBV9 with TRBJ2-5, with a possible D match to TRBD2 (6 bases). Trimming took 0 bases from V and 1 from J, leaving 13 bases between them. Germline CDR1 SGDLS, CDR2 YYNGEE. CDR3 length: 16 residues. This chain's CDR3 is CASSVASGLSQETQYF. DNA for the CDR3: TGTGCCAGCAGCGTAGCCAGCGGGCTTTCCCAAGAGACCCAGTACTTC.

J is TRBJ2-1 and V is TRBV6-1; 9 bases match TRBD1. CDR1 is MNHNS, CDR2 SASEGT, per germline. This CDR3 is built from 14 residues. J lost 6 bases, V lost 8 bases, and 8 bases had no gene match. The CDR3 DNA reads TGTGCCAGCGAGTTTGGACAGGGGTCCAATGAGCAGTTCTTC. Its protein product is CASEFGQGSNEQFF.

This chain links TRBV30 with TRBJ2-7; D call uncertain. V lost 1 base, J lost 4 bases, and 11 bases lay in between. CDR1 and CDR2 from the germline V gene are GTSNPN and SVGIG (reference sequence). The CDR3 totals 13 residues. The CDR3 region has the DNA TGTGCCTGGAGTGGGAGAATTCTTTACGAGCAGTACTTC. Translated: CAWSGRILYEQYF.

This clone was detected only once. The chain employs TRBV30 and TRBJ1-2, with a possible D match to TRBD1 (6 bases). The V gene lost 4 bases and the J gene lost 3 bases, with 12 bases spanning the gap. The CDR3 runs 13 residues. CDR1 and CDR2 from the germline V gene are GTSNPN and SVGIG (reference sequence). As DNA, the CDR3 is TGTGCCTGGAAGGCAGGGGCCCACTATGGCTACACCTTC. Amino acids: CAWKAGAHYGYTF. Looking up the rest from reference TRBV30 and TRBJ1-2 gives the full variable domain: SQTIHQWPATLVQPVGSPLSLECTVEGTSNPNLYWYRQAAGRGLQLLFYSVGIGQISSEVPQNLSASRPQDRQFILSSKKLLLSDSGFYLCAWKAGAHYGYTFGSGTRLTVV.

In its sample, this clone was seen once. The rearrangement uses TRBV6-5 and TRBJ2-3; possibly TRBD1 or TRBD2 for D (5 bases each). Germline CDR1 and CDR2: MNHEY and SVGAGI. The CDR3 totals 12 residues. V was pared by 8 bases and J by 2 bases, with 8 bases between. CDR3 amino acids: CASGTATDTQYF. The CDR3 DNA follows: TGTGCCAGCGGGACGGCCACAGATACGCAGTATTTT.